The 5 T cell receptor beta chains reported below all come from one sample, sequenced in a study of T cell repertoires in cytomegalovirus infection. Their target antigens are unknown. TCRdb passed the reads through MiXCR, listing each CDR3 protein once. The sample consists of hundreds of thousands of distinct CDR3 sequences, less than 35% of them appearing once. This specimen consisted of cultured CD8+ T cells from PBMCs, obtained from culture after CMV antigen stimulation. The receptors here all came from a human donor in good health (CMV status not recorded). Some clones in this sample may be carry-over from other donors' samples.

At least ten counts were recorded for this clonotype. The V and J genes are TRBV7-6 and TRBJ1-6; no definite D call. The germline CDR1 and CDR2 sequences are SGHVS and FNYEAQ. The germline V and J ends were trimmed by 2 bases and 0 bases, with 11 bases remaining between them. This CDR3 is 17 amino acids long. The CDR3, as DNA: TGTGCCAGCAGCTTAAACCCCTCGAGCTCCTATAATTCACCCCTCCACTTT. Translation: CASSLNPSSSYNSPLHF.

J is TRBJ1-4 and V is TRBV25-1; tentative D call: TRBD1 (6 bases). The germline V gene encodes CDR1 MGHDK and CDR2 SYGVNS. The ends were cut back, 3 bases at V and 7 bases at J, with 12 bases in the middle. The CDR3 extends over 14 amino acids. The CDR3 bases are TGTGCCAGCAGTGACAGGGGAGGTGGTGAAAAACTGTTTTTT. Amino acids: CASSDRGGGEKLFF.

The CDR3 DNA is TGCGCCAGCAGCTCAGCTAGCGGGGCCCTTACCGGGGGGCAGTTCTTC. Its translation is CASSSASGALTGGQFF. This chain connects TRBV4-1 to TRBJ2-1, with 9 nucleotides matching TRBD2. V was pared by 5 bases and J by 12 bases, with 17 bases of the junction left unmatched. Germline values: CDR1 MGHRA, CDR2 YSYEKL. This CDR3 contains 16 residues.

This clonotype was seen repeatedly, ten times or more. The chain carries TRBV6-1 and TRBJ2-5; 7 bases are shared with TRBD1. CDR1 MNHNS and CDR2 SASEGT come from the germline V gene. The ends lost 7 bases at V and 2 bases at J; junction bases unmatched: 7. The CDR3 extends over 14 amino acids. CDR3 residues: CASNKQGWQETQYF. CDR3 DNA sequence: TGTGCCAGCAATAAACAGGGGTGGCAAGAGACCCAGTACTTC.

This sequence joins TRBV28 and TRBJ2-2; D remains ambiguous. Germline CDR1 and CDR2: MDHEN and SYDVKM. The germline V and J ends were trimmed by 7 bases and 2 bases, with 14 bases remaining between them. CDR3 length equals 15 residues. The CDR3 protein is CASTPETRNTGELFF. In DNA form, the CDR3 reads TGTGCCAGCACCCCCGAGACGAGAAACACCGGGGAGCTGTTTTTT.